The 25 T cell receptor beta chains reported below all come from one sample, sequenced in a study of OX40 agonist ivuxolimab in advanced cancers. TCRdb keeps only in-frame clones here, not all; method: immunoSEQ multiplex PCR. The top ten hold 0.44% of the sample, which has 60,000 to 80,000 clones, about 94% seen once. Sequencing used CD4+ or CD8+ T cells sorted from blood, obtained in a trial of the OX40 agonist ivuxolimab. The origin of the receptors is an adult with an advanced solid tumor such as melanoma, head and neck, liver or kidney cancer.

This clone was counted a few times. This chain joins TRBV6-1 and TRBJ2-2, with D perhaps TRBD1 (6 bases). This CDR3 spans 14 amino acids. CDR1 is MNHNS and CDR2 is SASEGT in the germline V gene. V lost 4 bases, J lost 5 bases, and 11 bases lay in between. CDR3 nucleotide sequence: TGTGCCAGCAGTGGGTCCAGGGGTACCGGGGAGCTGTTTTTT. Translation gives CASSGSRGTGELFF.

The chain employs TRBV10-3 and TRBJ2-1, with D possibly matching TRBD1 (5 bases). Germline V gene sequence: CDR1 ENHRY, CDR2 SYGVKD. The length of the CDR3 is 12 residues. V shed 3 bases and J shed 8 bases, with 8 bases lying between them. DNA of the CDR3: TGTGCCATCAGTGAAAGGGGCCATGAGCAGTTCTTC. Encoded protein: CAISERGHEQFF.

This clone appeared once. This sequence joins TRBV29-1 and TRBJ1-1; D might be TRBD1 (6 bases). V was trimmed by 7 bases and J by 4 bases, leaving 16 bases between them. Per the germline V gene, CDR1 is SQVTM and CDR2 is ANQGSEA. There are 13 residues in the CDR3. As DNA, the CDR3 is TGCAGCGCCGGGGGGGGCTCAGGCACTGAAGCTTTCTTT. This codes for CSAGGGSGTEAFF.

This chain joins TRBV7-8 and TRBJ2-3; 9 bases are shared with TRBD2. There are 15 residues in the CDR3. With 5 bases clipped from V and 4 bases from J, the junction kept 7 bases outside the gene matches. Germline assignment: CDR1 SGHVS and CDR2 FQNEAQ. The CDR3 reads CASSPLAGAADTQYF. DNA for the CDR3: TGTGCCAGCAGCCCTTTAGCGGGAGCTGCAGATACGCAGTATTTT.

The chain joins TRBV4-3 to TRBJ1-5; TRBD1 might be the D (5 bases). CDR1 and CDR2 (germline): LGHNA, YSLEER. There are 15 residues in the CDR3. The V end was cut by 0 bases, the J end by 3 bases, with 9 bases between. CDR3 DNA sequence: TGCGCCAGCAGCCAAGATTGGGGCGACAATCAGCCCCAGCATTTT. Its translation: CASSQDWGDNQPQHF.

This CDR3 is CASRDRASYEQYF. The CDR3 bases are TGTGCCAGCAGGGACAGGGCTTCCTACGAGCAGTACTTC. The rearrangement joins TRBV27 to TRBJ2-7, with 8 bases fitting TRBD1. V lost 6 bases, J lost 1 base, and 2 bases stayed unmatched. Germline CDR1 is MNHEY and CDR2 is SMNVEV (reference sequence). The CDR3 covers 13 residues.

The DNA of the CDR3 is TGTGCCTGGAGTCGTGGTTGGGGAACGAACACCGGGGAGCTGTTTTTT. Protein: CAWSRGWGTNTGELFF. The V and J genes are TRBV30 and TRBJ2-2; D is unclear. The V end was cut by 2 bases, the J end by 0 bases, with 13 bases between. Germline CDR1 is GTSNPN and CDR2 is SVGIG (reference sequence). The CDR3 extends over 16 amino acids. Based on the CDR3 plus reference TRBV30 and TRBJ2-2, the full variable domain is SQTIHQWPATLVQPVGSPLSLECTVEGTSNPNLYWYRQAAGRGLQLLFYSVGIGQISSEVPQNLSASRPQDRQFILSSKKLLLSDSGFYLCAWSRGWGTNTGELFFGEGSRLTVL.

V is TRBV29-1 and J is TRBJ1-1; D not resolved. Germline loops: CDR1 SQVTM, CDR2 ANQGSEA. The CDR3 extends over 13 amino acids. V was trimmed by 7 bases and J by 2 bases, leaving 14 bases between them. CDR3 bases: TGCAGCGATACGGGAAGGTTAAACACTGAAGCTTTCTTT. It translates to CSDTGRLNTEAFF.

Here the CDR3 reads CASSARLAASTDTQYF. The CDR3, as DNA: TGTGCCAGCAGCGCCCGACTAGCCGCAAGCACAGATACGCAGTATTTT. The chain couples TRBV7-2 to TRBJ2-3; 7 bases agree with TRBD2. The germline V gene encodes CDR1 SGHTA and CDR2 FQGNSA. The CDR3 sequence is 16 residues long. J was trimmed by 0 bases and V by 5 bases; bases with no gene match: 8.

The genes are TRBV27 and TRBJ2-1, with TRBD2 identical over 11 bases. V gave up 0 bases and J gave up 10 bases; unmatched junction bases: 11. The CDR3 length is 17 residues. Germline values: CDR1 MNHEY, CDR2 SMNVEV (reference sequence). CDR3 protein: CASSLSPTSGTRDEQFF. The CDR3 bases are TGTGCCAGCAGTTTATCCCCGACTAGCGGGACGCGTGACGAGCAGTTCTTC.

This clone was seen a handful of times. J is TRBJ2-1 and V is TRBV5-4; 11 nucleotides align to TRBD2. Germline V gives CDR1 SGHNT, CDR2 YYREEE (reference sequence). The CDR3 covers 16 residues. The ends lost 1 base at V and 3 bases at J; junction bases unmatched: 3. The CDR3: CASSLKLAGVYNEQFF. The CDR3 DNA is TGTGCCAGCAGCTTGAAACTAGCGGGAGTCTACAATGAGCAGTTCTTC.

V usage is TRBV14 and J usage is TRBJ2-4, with TRBD1 matching over 8 bases. The CDR3 consists of 15 residues. The V and J ends lost 1 base and 5 bases, in that order; junction bases with no gene match: 4. Germline lookup yields CDR1 SGHDN and CDR2 FVKESK. CDR3 amino acids: CASSQATGVQNIQYF. CDR3 DNA: TGTGCCAGCAGCCAAGCGACAGGGGTCCAAAACATTCAGTACTTC.

The rearrangement links TRBV7-2 to TRBJ2-7; no firm D call. Trimming pared 3 bases from V and 3 bases from J, leaving 15 bases between. Germline V lookup: CDR1 SGHTA, CDR2 FQGNSA. The CDR3 totals 15 residues. The CDR3: CASSLSSDLHYEQYF. CDR3 nucleotides: TGTGCCAGCAGCTTGTCCTCTGACCTACACTACGAGCAGTACTTC.

This clone was detected only once. The chain uses TRBV30 and TRBJ1-2, with a possible D match to TRBD1 (6 bases). The CDR3 consists of 14 residues. V lost 0 bases and J lost 6, with 14 bases in between. Germline CDR1 is GTSNPN and CDR2 is SVGIG (reference sequence). CDR3 in DNA: TGTGCCTGGAGTGTTCTGGGGGCAGTGAATGGCTACACCTTC. Protein: CAWSVLGAVNGYTF.

V usage is TRBV5-6 and J usage is TRBJ1-2, with 7 bases matching TRBD1. Trimming cost V 0 bases and J 7 bases; bases outside gene matches: 3. The CDR3 totals 13 residues. The germline V gene encodes CDR1 SGHDT and CDR2 YYEEEE. The CDR3 DNA sequence: TGTGCCAGCAGCTTGGGCAGGGGGGGTGGCTACACCTTC. It yields the protein CASSLGRGGGYTF.

The chain carries TRBV18 and TRBJ1-5, with a weak D call TRBD1 (6 bases). The CDR3 is made up of 15 amino acids. Trimming shortened V by 4 bases and J by 1 base, and 11 bases separated the two germline ends. Looked up from germline, CDR1 is KGHSH and CDR2 is LQKENI. DNA for the CDR3: TGTGCCAGCTCACAAGAACAGGGAAGCAATCAGCCCCAGCATTTT. Its translation: CASSQEQGSNQPQHF.

This clone was detected only once. This rearrangement joins TRBV30 to TRBJ2-7; TRBD1 or TRBD2 may be the D gene (5 bases each). CDR1 and CDR2 (germline): GTSNPN, SVGIG (reference sequence). This CDR3 comprises 12 residues. The ends were cut back, 5 bases at V and 3 bases at J, with 11 bases in the middle. CDR3 nucleotides: TGTGCCTGGCGACAGACTAACTACGAGCAGTACTTC. Amino acid sequence: CAWRQTNYEQYF.

The chain couples TRBV6-5 to TRBJ2-7; D is unresolved. The V gene's germline CDR1 is MNHEY and CDR2 SVGAGI. The CDR3 covers 13 residues. Trimming stripped 0 bases from V and 4 bases from J, with 7 bases between. CDR3 in amino acids: CASSYSGSYEQYF. The CDR3, as DNA: TGTGCCAGCAGTTACTCGGGGTCTTACGAGCAGTACTTC.

The rearrangement uses TRBV7-2 and TRBJ2-2; D ambiguous. Germline CDR1 reads SGHTA; CDR2 reads FQGNSA. The CDR3 extends over 16 amino acids. With 5 bases removed from V and 1 base from J, the gap between germline ends came to 14 bases. The CDR3 region has the DNA TGTGCCAGCAGCCTAAGACTCTTAAAGAACACCGGGGAGCTGTTTTTT. This sequence encodes CASSLRLLKNTGELFF.

The CDR3 is CASSYRLAGEKLFF. For the CDR3, the DNA is TGTGCCAGCAGCTACCGATTGGCTGGTGAAAAACTGTTTTTT. The chain carries TRBV7-9 and TRBJ1-4; D is uncertain. CDR3 length equals 14 residues. Trimming removed 4 bases from V and 7 bases from J, with 13 bases in between. CDR1 SEHNR and CDR2 FQNEAQ come from the germline V gene (reference sequence).

The chain combines TRBV30 with TRBJ1-3; D is ambiguous. Trimming left V 3 bases short and J 0 bases short, with 12 bases between. The CDR3 totals 15 residues. From germline, CDR1 is GTSNPN and CDR2 SVGIG (reference sequence). CDR3 in amino acids: CAWRGLTGSGNTIYF. The CDR3 DNA reads as TGTGCCTGGAGGGGCTTAACTGGCTCTGGAAACACCATATATTTT.

The rearrangement links TRBV6-5 to TRBJ2-1, with TRBD1 identical over 9 bases. The CDR3 extends over 16 amino acids. The germline CDR1 and CDR2 sequences are MNHEY and SVGAGI. Trimming at V came to 2 bases and at J to 8 bases, leaving 10 bases not matched to a gene. CDR3 loop: CASSYALNRGQDEQFF. The DNA of the CDR3 is TGTGCCAGCAGTTACGCCTTGAACAGGGGGCAAGATGAGCAGTTCTTC.

J is TRBJ1-3 and V is TRBV6-6; D gene ambiguous. Trimming stripped 2 bases from V and 0 bases from J, with 8 bases between. Germline V gene data show CDR1 as MNHNY and CDR2 as SVGAGI (reference sequence). CDR3 size: 15 residues. CDR3 sequence reads: CASSYGLYSGNTIYF. In DNA form, the CDR3 reads TGTGCCAGCAGTTACGGACTTTACTCTGGAAACACCATATATTTT.

The gene calls are TRBV5-4 and TRBJ2-2, with D perhaps being TRBD1 or TRBD2 (5 bases each). Per germline, CDR1 SGHNT and CDR2 YYREEE (reference sequence). The CDR3 length is 16 residues. Trimming left V 6 bases short and J 1 base short, with 16 bases between. The chain's CDR3 is CASKKDRGRNTGELFF. In DNA form, the CDR3 reads TGTGCCAGCAAGAAGGACCGGGGACGGAACACCGGGGAGCTGTTTTTT.

The chain couples TRBV7-2 to TRBJ2-1; 7 bases are a match to TRBD2. With 3 bases clipped from V and 4 bases from J, the junction kept 3 bases outside the gene matches. There are 14 residues in the CDR3. Germline V CDR1 and CDR2: SGHTA, FQGNSA. Here the CDR3 reads CASSFKRGYNEQFF. CDR3 DNA sequence: TGTGCCAGCAGCTTTAAGCGGGGATACAATGAGCAGTTCTTC.